This T cell receptor (beta chain) was sequenced in a study of response to subunit inactivated influenza vaccine. Points from the study as a whole: Each seasonal influenza vaccination recruits few new T cells, the authors suggested.

This clonotype has only a few counts. The antigen is undetermined. With 6 bases removed from V and 3 bases from J, the gap between germline ends came to 9 bases. This CDR3 has 12 amino acids. MiXCR was run by TCRdb on the RT-PCR reads, yielding one entry per CDR3 protein. Of approximately 730,000 distinct CDR3 sequences listed, about 15% are singletons. Specimen: PBMCs from blood, collected 14 to 15 days before vaccination. The receptor's source is a man in his fifties who received an inactivated influenza vaccine. The chain uses TRBV12-3 or TRBV12-4 and TRBJ2-7, with D possibly TRBD1 on 5 matching bases. As DNA, the CDR3 is TGTGCCAGCAGGATCAGGGACTACGAGCAGTACTTC. The encoded protein is CASRIRDYEQYF.